Listed below are T cell receptor beta chains from one sample, sequenced in a study of Ad26.COV2.S vaccination and SARS-CoV-2 variants. Generated by immunoSEQ multiplex PCR, the TCRdb table keeps only in-frame clones and is missing some. The sample lists almost 400,000 clones; about nine tenths were seen once. The sequenced sample was peripheral blood, obtained in a trial of Ad26.COV2.S vaccine versus placebo. The origin of the receptors is a person between 18 and 59 years old who received the Ad26.COV2.S COVID-19 vaccine or a placebo. Each CDR3 is given with its conserved first and last residue. Fields, in order: D gene, clone size, J gene, V gene, CDR3 protein, CDR3 DNA. A D gene is named only where the DNA matches it firmly. Clone size is not always given. Where it is, it says once, few, many or a class for expanded clones.

TRBD2 once TRBJ2-5 TRBV6-6 CASRGGSWETQYF TGTGCCAGCAGAGGCGGGAGTTGGGAGACCCAGTACTTC
NA NA TRBJ1-1 TRBV7-3 CASSLTGSGNTEAFF TGTGCCAGCAGCTTAACGGGGTCTGGGAACACTGAAGCTTTCTTT
NA NA TRBJ2-2 TRBV7-6 CAIAPLKGPGELFF TGTGCCATTGCCCCCCTGAAGGGTCCCGGGGAGCTGTTTTTT
TRBD2 once TRBJ2-3 TRBV4-1 CASSQGGLAGGPLDTQYF TGCGCCAGCAGCCAAGGCGGACTAGCGGGAGGGCCTTTAGATACGCAGTATTTT
TRBD1 NA TRBJ1-4 TRBV25-1 CASSGNRGHYEKLFF TGTGCCAGCAGTGGCAACAGGGGGCATTATGAAAAACTGTTTTTT
NA NA TRBJ1-5 TRBV2 CASSDRDILNQPQHF TGTGCCAGCAGTGATAGGGACATCTTAAATCAGCCCCAGCATTTT
NA NA TRBJ2-1 TRBV11-2 CASSLDYGHNEQFF TGTGCCAGCAGCTTAGATTACGGACACAATGAGCAGTTCTTC
NA NA TRBJ1-1 TRBV6-6 CASSYSMGGGTEAFF TGTGCCAGCAGTTACTCGATGGGGGGAGGGACTGAAGCTTTCTTT
NA few TRBJ1-3 TRBV19 CASTSVSGNTIYF TGTGCCAGTACCTCAGTCTCTGGAAACACCATATATTTT
NA NA TRBJ2-2 TRBV28 CASSLAQNTGELFF TGTGCCAGCAGTTTAGCCCAGAACACCGGGGAGCTGTTTTTT
NA NA TRBJ1-3 TRBV6-6 CASSPLGNTIYF TGTGCCAGCAGTCCGCTCGGAAACACCATATATTTT
NA NA TRBJ1-5 TRBV4-1 CASSQETLSPRLNQPQHF TGCGCCAGCAGCCAAGAGACCCTCTCGCCCAGACTCAATCAGCCCCAGCATTTT
TRBD1 NA TRBJ1-2 TRBV5-6 CASSPGQGGDGYTF TGTGCCAGCAGCCCGGGACAGGGTGGGGATGGCTACACCTTC
TRBD2 NA TRBJ2-1 TRBV4-2 CASSQDHAGEVYEQFF TGTGCCAGCAGCCAAGACCACGCGGGAGAGGTCTATGAGCAGTTCTTC
NA NA TRBJ2-4 TRBV4-1 CASSQGPSDIQYF TGCGCCAGCAGCCAAGGTCCTAGCGACATTCAGTACTTC
NA NA TRBJ2-1 TRBV27 CASSASGTEQFF TGTGCCAGCAGTGCCTCCGGGACTGAGCAGTTCTTC
NA NA TRBJ2-5 TRBV23-1 CASSPRLEETQYF TGCGCCAGCAGTCCCCGACTAGAAGAGACCCAGTACTTC
TRBD2 NA TRBJ2-7 TRBV2 CASTSPGLEHEQYF TGTGCCAGCACCTCCCCGGGACTAGAGCACGAGCAGTACTTC
NA NA TRBJ1-1 TRBV19 CASSIIGHPNTEAFF TGTGCCAGTAGTATAATAGGACACCCGAACACTGAAGCTTTCTTT
NA once TRBJ2-5 TRBV2 CASSEGTQYF TGTGCCAGCAGTGAGGGGACCCAGTACTTC
TRBD1 NA TRBJ1-1 TRBV28 CASRPGQGITEAFF TGTGCCAGCAGACCGGGACAGGGGATAACTGAAGCTTTCTTT
NA NA TRBJ1-2 TRBV10-3 CAISEERGYTF TGTGCCATCAGTGAGGAGAGGGGCTACACCTTC
NA NA TRBJ2-7 TRBV18 CASSPPGSLSSYEQYF TGTGCCAGCTCACCACCGGGGTCCCTAAGCTCCTACGAGCAGTACTTC
NA NA TRBJ1-1 TRBV19 CASSSNRAPADTEAFF TGTGCCAGTAGTAGCAACAGGGCCCCCGCGGACACTGAAGCTTTCTTT
TRBD2 NA TRBJ2-3 TRBV5-1 CASSLGSGVRDTQYF TGCGCCAGCAGCTTGGGTAGCGGGGTACGAGATACGCAGTATTTT
TRBD1 NA TRBJ1-1 TRBV6-1 CASSELGQGVDEAFF TGTGCCAGCAGTGAATTGGGACAGGGGGTGGATGAAGCTTTCTTT
TRBD1 NA TRBJ2-5 TRBV5-4 CASSLQGDGETQYF TGTGCCAGCAGCTTGCAGGGGGATGGGGAGACCCAGTACTTC
TRBD1 NA TRBJ1-1 TRBV5-4 CASSYRGPTNTEAFF TGTGCCAGCAGCTACAGGGGGCCCACGAACACTGAAGCTTTCTTT
TRBD1 NA TRBJ2-1 TRBV28 CASSLTGGSYNEQFF TGTGCCAGCAGTTTGACAGGGGGTAGCTACAATGAGCAGTTCTTC
TRBD1 NA TRBJ2-3 TRBV5-6 CASSLYGTGAFTTDTQYF TGTGCCAGCAGCTTGTATGGGACAGGTGCATTTACCACAGATACGCAGTATTTT
TRBD1 NA TRBJ1-4 TRBV19 CASSIPRGQAPSEKLFF TGTGCCAGTAGTATCCCTCGAGGACAGGCTCCTAGTGAAAAACTGTTTTTT
NA NA TRBJ2-7 TRBV6-2/TRBV6-3 CASSYSVRGGGTTF TGTGCCAGCAGTTACTCTGTCAGGGGAGGCGGTACGACCTTC
TRBD1 once TRBJ2-7 TRBV4-1 CASSPGTGGSYEQYF TGCGCCAGCAGCCCAGGGACAGGGGGTTCGTACGAGCAGTACTTC
NA NA TRBJ2-5 TRBV5-4 CASSLNGYQETQYF TGTGCCAGCAGCTTGAACGGTTACCAAGAGACCCAGTACTTC
TRBD1 NA TRBJ1-1 TRBV5-1 CASSLEAGGADTEAFF TGCGCCAGCAGCTTGGAGGCAGGGGGCGCAGACACTGAAGCTTTCTTT
NA NA TRBJ1-5 TRBV11-3 CASSSRGGHQPQHF TGTGCCAGCAGCTCTCGGGGGGGGCACCAGCCCCAGCATTTT
TRBD2 NA TRBJ2-3 TRBV23-1 CASSQPYRGAGGADTQYF TGCGCCAGCAGTCAACCGTACCGGGGGGCGGGAGGGGCAGATACGCAGTATTTT
NA NA TRBJ2-5 TRBV7-9 CASSLGGRRYQETQYF TGTGCCAGCAGCTTAGGTGGACGGAGGTACCAAGAGACCCAGTACTTC
NA NA TRBJ1-5 TRBV12-3/TRBV12-4 CASSAGPAQPQHF TGTGCCAGCAGTGCGGGCCCGGCCCAGCCCCAGCATTTT
TRBD1 NA TRBJ1-6 TRBV10-3 CAISFSGQEESSYNSPLHF TGTGCCATCAGTTTTTCAGGACAGGAGGAAAGCTCCTATAATTCACCCCTCCACTTT
NA NA TRBJ1-2 TRBV18 CASSPNSNYGYTF TGTGCCAGCTCACCGAACAGTAACTATGGCTACACCTTC
TRBD2 NA TRBJ2-5 TRBV4-1 CASSQDWASGRVETQYF TGCGCCAGCAGCCAAGATTGGGCTAGCGGGAGGGTAGAGACCCAGTACTTC
NA NA TRBJ1-2 TRBV9 CASSVVGEGYTF TGTGCCAGCAGCGTAGTTGGCGAGGGCTACACCTTC
TRBD2 NA TRBJ2-7 TRBV30 CAWGLAGGFPVKFSYEQYF TGTGCCTGGGGACTAGCGGGAGGGTTCCCGGTTAAATTCTCCTACGAGCAGTACTTC
NA NA TRBJ2-1 TRBV18 CASSPVEGSRNEQFF TGTGCCAGCTCACCAGTTGAGGGGTCTCGCAATGAGCAGTTCTTC
NA NA TRBJ2-3 TRBV7-9 CASSPPTSTDTQYF TGTGCCAGCAGCCCGCCGACAAGCACAGATACGCAGTATTTT
NA NA TRBJ2-7 TRBV4-2 CASSHLPNPVYEQYF TGTGCCAGCAGCCACCTCCCCAACCCCGTTTACGAGCAGTACTTC